A single T cell receptor (beta chain) is shown here with its context. Its antigen remains unidentified. Repertoires were generated with immunoSEQ multiplex PCR, while TCRdb's copy carries only in-frame clones and drops some. The profile shows about 64,000 clones, around 90% of them singletons. This CDR3 contains 15 residues. The ends lost 6 bases at V and 8 bases at J; junction bases unmatched: 12. The germline V gene has CDR1 MNHEY and CDR2 SVGAGI. The data belong to a study of lymphopenia after photon versus proton radiotherapy. Findings and caveats of the study: Photon-treated patients lost naive T cells and TCR diversity; proton-treated stayed stable. A bigger post-nadir fall in TCR diversity correlated inversely with survival time in deceased patients. Oligoclonal CD8+ Temra expansion after nadir drove photon patients' diversity drop. Better survival with proton therapy was suggested as possible, not demonstrated.

This TCR was recovered from a man aged 80 or over with esophageal cancer. The sample here was peripheral blood, taken from a patient treated with proton-based radiotherapy. This chain joins TRBV6-5 and TRBJ1-1; TRBD1 aligns across 10 bases. CDR3 region: CASRRSRDRGPEAFF. CDR3 DNA sequence: TGTGCCAGCAGACGAAGCCGGGACAGGGGTCCCGAAGCTTTCTTT.